This T cell receptor (beta chain) was identified during a study of PD-1 blockade in classical Hodgkin lymphoma. Time point described: cycle 4 day 1 (C4D1), after more than 5 weeks of nivolumab. Every patient relapsed after autologous stem cell transplantation, and brentuximab vedotin exposure varied. V lost 7 bases, J lost 7 bases, and 6 bases stayed unmatched. This CDR3 is 14 amino acids long. Germline V gene sequence: CDR1 SEHNR, CDR2 FQNEAQ (reference sequence). The table came from immunoSEQ multiplex PCR; TCRdb's copy has only in-frame clones and leaves some out. This table holds around 60,000 clones, approximately 94% found once.

V usage is TRBV7-9 and J usage is TRBJ1-4; 10 nucleotides match TRBD1. Sequencing used peripheral blood mononuclear cells (PBMCs), obtained before the fourth cycle of nivolumab. The sequence derives from a human donor with classical Hodgkin lymphoma. The DNA of the CDR3 is TGTGCCAGCACTCGGACAGGGGGAGGTGAAAAACTGTTTTTT. It specifies CASTRTGGGEKLFF.